A single sample gave rise to the 25 T cell receptor beta chains below, sequenced in a study of shared clonotypes between healthy human individuals. Some clones are missing from TCRdb's copy, which holds only in-frame ones; the method was immunoSEQ multiplex PCR. The table has approximately 500,000 clones, over 70% seen once. Source material: PBMCs. The receptor source for this set is a woman in her forties in good health. Some clones in this sample may be carry-over from other donors' samples.

V and J are TRBV30 and TRBJ1-4; a weak D match, TRBD1 (6 bases). V was cut by 0 bases and J by 6 bases, with 20 bases left in between. Germline V gene sequence: CDR1 GTSNPN, CDR2 SVGIG (reference sequence). CDR3 length: 17 amino acids. This CDR3 reads CAWSVLGRGSSYEKLFF. CDR3 sequence (DNA): TGTGCCTGGAGTGTACTTGGCAGGGGAAGTTCGTATGAAAAACTGTTTTTT.

This clone has just a few counts. The chain joins TRBV5-6 to TRBJ2-1, with 11 positions matching TRBD2. CDR1 SGHDT and CDR2 YYEEEE come from the germline V gene. V lost 1 base, J lost 9 bases, and 6 bases stayed unmatched. The length of the CDR3 is 15 residues. The chain's CDR3 is CASSLQLAGASEQFF. DNA of the CDR3: TGTGCCAGCAGCTTGCAACTAGCGGGAGCTTCTGAGCAGTTCTTC.

This clone appeared many times. This chain links TRBV7-9 with TRBJ2-1, with TRBD1 matching over 7 bases. The CDR3 runs to 13 residues. After removal of 1 base from V and 8 bases from J, the junction contained 2 bases not matched to a gene. Germline V lookup: CDR1 SEHNR, CDR2 FQNEAQ (reference sequence). The CDR3 is CASSLVTGYEQFF. The DNA of the CDR3 is TGTGCCAGCAGCTTAGTGACAGGGTATGAGCAGTTCTTC.

The chain has TRBV7-9 and TRBJ1-4; D is unclear. Trimming pared 1 base from V and 0 bases from J, leaving 6 bases between. Looked up from germline, CDR1 is SEHNR and CDR2 is FQNEAQ (reference sequence). This CDR3 contains 15 residues. CDR3 DNA sequence: TGTGCCAGCAGCTTAGGGGAAACAACTAATGAAAAACTGTTTTTT. It translates to CASSLGETTNEKLFF.

CDR3 sequence: CASRQAGDYGYTF. The CDR3 DNA sequence: TGTGCCAGCAGACAGGCTGGGGACTATGGCTACACCTTC. The V call is TRBV6-6, the J call TRBJ1-2, with D possibly TRBD1 on 5 matching bases. CDR1 and CDR2 (germline): MNHNY, SVGAGI (reference sequence). The V and J ends lost 6 bases and 3 bases respectively, with 11 bases between them. CDR3 size: 13 residues.

The rearrangement links TRBV18 to TRBJ1-1, with TRBD1 identical over 7 bases. Germline CDR1 reads KGHSH; CDR2 reads LQKENI. The CDR3 spans 15 residues. The trim removed 2 bases at V and 4 bases at J, leaving 7 bases unmatched. As DNA, the CDR3 is TGTGCCAGCTCACCAGGGGCCAGGGGGACCACTGAAGCTTTCTTT. Encoded protein: CASSPGARGTTEAFF.

The chain combines TRBV5-5 with TRBJ2-5; 10 bases line up with TRBD1. The trim removed 4 bases at V and 4 bases at J, leaving 4 bases unmatched. CDR1 and CDR2 from the germline V gene are SGHKS and YYEKEE (reference sequence). The CDR3 totals 14 residues. The CDR3 loop reads CASSPTGGPETQYF. DNA for the CDR3: TGTGCCAGCAGCCCGACAGGGGGCCCAGAGACCCAGTACTTC.

This chain links TRBV29-1 with TRBJ2-7, with D perhaps assigned TRBD1 or TRBD2 (6 bases each). Germline assignment: CDR1 SQVTM and CDR2 ANQGSEA. The V end lost 0 bases, the J end lost 4 bases, and 16 bases lay between the germline ends. The CDR3 covers 15 residues. The CDR3 DNA is TGCAGCGTTGAAGATCGCGGCAGGGGAGGATACGAGCAGTACTTC. This codes for CSVEDRGRGGYEQYF.

The chain links TRBV7-2 to TRBJ1-2, with 7 bases aligning to TRBD1. V trimming: 0 bases; J trimming: 6 bases; junction bases outside the gene matches: 10. The CDR3 is made up of 16 amino acids. The germline V gene encodes CDR1 SGHTA and CDR2 FQGNSA. The CDR3 sequence: CASSLAGQGEIDGYTF. The CDR3 coding sequence is TGTGCCAGCAGCTTAGCGGGGCAGGGGGAGATCGATGGCTACACCTTC. The variable domain in full, with the rest retrieved from reference TRBV7-2 and TRBJ1-2, is GAGVSQSPSNKVTEKGKDVELRCDPISGHTALYWYRQSLGQGLEFLIYFQGNSAPDKSGLPSDRFSAERTGGSVSTLTIQRTQQEDSAVYLCASSLAGQGEIDGYTFGSGTRLTVV.

The chain joins TRBV5-4 to TRBJ2-7; 9 bases are shared with TRBD2. V was clipped by 0 bases and J by 9 bases; unmatched bases: 10. Germline loops: CDR1 SGHNT, CDR2 YYREEE (reference sequence). This CDR3 is 15 amino acids long. The DNA for the CDR3 is TGTGCCAGCAGCTTGGACCCGGGACTAGCTTTAGGGCAGTACTTC. Its protein product is CASSLDPGLALGQYF.

CDR3 amino acids: CAWSVTRGVGGEQFF. The CDR3 nucleotides read TGTGCCTGGAGTGTAACCAGGGGGGTCGGCGGTGAGCAGTTCTTC. The chain is built from TRBV30 and TRBJ2-1, with D maybe TRBD1 (7 bases). The germline gives CDR1 GTSNPN, CDR2 SVGIG (reference sequence). The CDR3 loop spans 15 amino acids. Trimming took off 0 bases at V and 9 bases at J, with 18 bases between the two ends.

V gene TRBV11-2 combines with J gene TRBJ1-5; D is perhaps TRBD1 (6 bases). The length of the CDR3 is 13 residues. Germline CDR1 is SGHAT and CDR2 is FQNNGV. V was trimmed by 4 bases and J by 9 bases, leaving 13 bases between them. CDR3 DNA: TGTGCCAGCAGCTGGGGGCCCGTGGGGCCCCAGCATTTT. This sequence encodes CASSWGPVGPQHF. Using reference TRBV11-2 and TRBJ1-5 for the parts outside the CDR3, the full variable domain is EAGVAQSPRYKIIEKRQSVAFWCNPISGHATLYWYQQILGQGPKLLIQFQNNGVVDDSQLPKDRFSAERLKGVDSTLKIQPAKLEDSAVYLCASSWGPVGPQHFGDGTRLSIL.

A word on this clone: A much larger clone is a single base away; this may be a read error. The chain has TRBV6-6 and TRBJ2-3, with a possible D match to TRBD2 (6 bases). Germline-derived CDR1 and CDR2 are MNHNY and SVGAGI (reference sequence). Trimming shortened V by 8 bases and J by 1 base, and 16 bases separated the two germline ends. This CDR3 is 15 amino acids long. The chain's CDR3 is CASGLPGLCTDTQYF. The CDR3 DNA reads TGTGCCAGCGGGCTGCCCGGACTATGCACAGATACGCAGTATTTT.

V gene TRBV2 combines with J gene TRBJ2-7, with a tentative D call TRBD2 (5 bases). The CDR3 extends over 12 amino acids. Germline V gene lookup returns CDR1 SNHLY and CDR2 FYNNEI. The germline V and J ends were trimmed by 7 bases and 1 base, with 8 bases remaining between them. The CDR3 nucleotides are TGTGCCAGCACAGGACTTTCCTACGAGCAGTACTTC. This gives the protein CASTGLSYEQYF.

The chain carries TRBV11-1 and TRBJ2-6; D unclear. V was cut by 1 base and J by 2 bases, with 6 bases left in between. There are 15 residues in the CDR3. Germline V gene sequence: CDR1 SGHAT, CDR2 FQDESV (reference sequence). The CDR3, as DNA: TGTGCCAGCAGCTTAGTCGTGACTGGGGCCAACGTCCTGACTTTC. Translating it yields CASSLVVTGANVLTF.

Written as DNA, the CDR3 is TGTGCCAGCAGTTTGCCCGGACTAGCCGGGGAGCTGTTTTTT. Its protein product is CASSLPGLAGELFF. The chain couples TRBV27 to TRBJ2-2; the match to TRBD2 covers 7 bases. V was clipped by 3 bases and J by 6 bases; unmatched bases: 4. The CDR3 spans 14 residues. Germline CDR1 is MNHEY and CDR2 is SMNVEV (reference sequence).

In regard to this clone: This is likely an artifact of a read error, given a far larger clone one base away. Given the absence of the conserved phenylalanine or tryptophan at the CDR3 end, a read error is likely. The chain combines TRBV19 with TRBJ1-2, with a possible D match to TRBD1 (5 bases). Trimming stripped 6 bases from V and 6 bases from J, with 11 bases between. The germline V gene has CDR1 LNHDA and CDR2 SQIVND (reference sequence). This CDR3 has 12 amino acids. The CDR3 DNA sequence: TGTGCCAGTAGCCCCACAGGCCATGGCTACACCCTC. It yields the protein CASSPTGHGYTL.

Of note for this clone: A much larger clonotype is one base distant, so this may be a read error. The rearrangement joins TRBV5-1 to TRBJ2-3; D perhaps matches TRBD1 (5 bases). Per germline, CDR1 SGHRS and CDR2 YFSETQ. This CDR3 is built from 14 residues. CDR3 bases: TGCGCCAGCAGCTCCCCCCCCCTCACAGGTACGCAGTATTTT. This gives the protein CASSSPPLTGTQYF.

Remarks on this clone: A far larger clone is one nucleotide away, so this likely arose from a read error. V usage is TRBV18 and J usage is TRBJ1-1; D possibly corresponds to TRBD1 (6 bases). There are 14 residues in the CDR3. CDR1 is KGHSH, CDR2 LQKENI, per germline. Here the CDR3 reads CASSPAGAYTEALF. For the CDR3, the DNA is TGTGCCAGCTCACCGGCGGGGGCGTACACTGAAGCTTTATTT.

The chain carries TRBV14 and TRBJ1-1; D perhaps matches TRBD1 (5 bases). There are 13 residues in the CDR3. Germline CDR1 and CDR2: SGHDN and FVKESK. Trimming cost V 4 bases and J 4 bases, with 10 bases left between them. The CDR3 loop reads CASSPRTPTEAFF. In nucleotides, the CDR3 is TGTGCCAGCAGCCCCAGGACACCCACTGAAGCTTTCTTT. The whole variable domain, remainder taken from reference TRBV14 and TRBJ1-1, is EAGVTQFPSHSVIEKGQTVTLRCDPISGHDNLYWYRRVMGKEIKFLLHFVKESKQDESGMPNNRFLAERTGGTYSTLKVQPAELEDSGVYFCASSPRTPTEAFFGQGTRLTVV.

This chain joins TRBV7-8 and TRBJ2-7, with 10 bases lining up with TRBD2. Germline-derived CDR1 and CDR2 are SGHVS and FQNEAQ. V trimming: 2 bases; J trimming: 6 bases; junction bases outside the gene matches: 16. The CDR3 has 18 residues. CDR3 DNA: TGTGCCAGCAGCTTATGGCCCGAAGGGCTAGCGGGAGATGCCGAGCAGTACTTC. This sequence encodes CASSLWPEGLAGDAEQYF.

V and J are TRBV4-2 and TRBJ2-1; 14 bases fit TRBD2. The V gene end was trimmed by 4 bases and the J gene end by 10 bases; junction bases not matched to a gene: 6. Germline CDR1 and CDR2: LGHNA and YNFKEQ. The CDR3 length is 15 residues. This CDR3 is CASSLSTSGRAEQFF. CDR3 bases: TGTGCCAGCAGCCTCTCGACTAGCGGGAGGGCCGAGCAGTTCTTC.

V is TRBV6-5 and J is TRBJ2-5; D is unresolved. The CDR3 has 15 amino acids. From germline, CDR1 is MNHEY and CDR2 SVGAGI. With 0 bases removed from V and 5 bases from J, the gap between germline ends came to 13 bases. The CDR3 loop is CASSYSMGLRETQYF. The CDR3 DNA sequence: TGTGCCAGCAGTTACTCGATGGGATTGCGGGAGACCCAGTACTTC.

In regard to this clone: A read error is the likely source, as a far larger clone sits one nucleotide away. The chain joins TRBV29-1 to TRBJ2-5, with 7 positions matching TRBD1. Germline V CDR1 and CDR2: SQVTM, ANQGSEA. There are 15 residues in the CDR3. Germline trimming cut 4 bases from V and 4 bases from J; bases unmatched to any gene: 12. The CDR3 reads CSVAPHDRVGETQYF. In nucleotides, the CDR3 is TGCAGCGTTGCCCCCCATGACAGGGTTGGAGAGACCCAGTACTTC. Full variable domain (remainder filled in from reference TRBV29-1 and TRBJ2-5): SAVISQKPSRDICQRGTSLTIQCQVDSQVTMMFWYRQQPGQSLTLIATANQGSEATYESGFVIDKFPISRPNLTFSTLTVSNMSPEDSSIYLCSVAPHDRVGETQYFGPGTRLLVL.

Ten or more counts support this clone. This sample includes further DNA sequences coding for the same CDR3. CDR3 DNA sequence: TGTGCCAGCTCACCCGGGGAAGGAGCCTCTGGAAACACCATATATTTT. This codes for CASSPGEGASGNTIYF. The rearrangement joins TRBV18 to TRBJ1-3, with D unresolved. Germline values: CDR1 KGHSH, CDR2 LQKENI. The CDR3 sequence is 16 residues long. Trimming left V 3 bases short and J 0 bases short, with 12 bases between.